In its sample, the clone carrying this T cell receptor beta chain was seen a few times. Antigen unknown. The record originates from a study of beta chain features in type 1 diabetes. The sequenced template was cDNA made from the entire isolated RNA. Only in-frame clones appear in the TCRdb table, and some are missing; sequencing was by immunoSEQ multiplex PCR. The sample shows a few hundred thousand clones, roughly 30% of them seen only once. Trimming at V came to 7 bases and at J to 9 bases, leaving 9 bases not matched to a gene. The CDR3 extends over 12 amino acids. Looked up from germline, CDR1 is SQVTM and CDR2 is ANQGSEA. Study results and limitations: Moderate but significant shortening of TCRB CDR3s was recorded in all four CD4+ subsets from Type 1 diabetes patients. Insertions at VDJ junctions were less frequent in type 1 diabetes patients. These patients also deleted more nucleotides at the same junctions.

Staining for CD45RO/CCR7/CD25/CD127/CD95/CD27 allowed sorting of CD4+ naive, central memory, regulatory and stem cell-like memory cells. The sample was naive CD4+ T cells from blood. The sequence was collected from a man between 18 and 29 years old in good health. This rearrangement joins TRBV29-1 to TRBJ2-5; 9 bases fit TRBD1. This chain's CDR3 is CSAHRGRRAQYF. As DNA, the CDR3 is TGCAGCGCGCACAGGGGGCGCAGGGCCCAGTACTTC. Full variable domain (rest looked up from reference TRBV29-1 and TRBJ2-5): SAVISQKPSRDICQRGTSLTIQCQVDSQVTMMFWYRQQPGQSLTLIATANQGSEATYESGFVIDKFPISRPNLTFSTLTVSNMSPEDSSIYLCSAHRGRRAQYFGPGTRLLVL.